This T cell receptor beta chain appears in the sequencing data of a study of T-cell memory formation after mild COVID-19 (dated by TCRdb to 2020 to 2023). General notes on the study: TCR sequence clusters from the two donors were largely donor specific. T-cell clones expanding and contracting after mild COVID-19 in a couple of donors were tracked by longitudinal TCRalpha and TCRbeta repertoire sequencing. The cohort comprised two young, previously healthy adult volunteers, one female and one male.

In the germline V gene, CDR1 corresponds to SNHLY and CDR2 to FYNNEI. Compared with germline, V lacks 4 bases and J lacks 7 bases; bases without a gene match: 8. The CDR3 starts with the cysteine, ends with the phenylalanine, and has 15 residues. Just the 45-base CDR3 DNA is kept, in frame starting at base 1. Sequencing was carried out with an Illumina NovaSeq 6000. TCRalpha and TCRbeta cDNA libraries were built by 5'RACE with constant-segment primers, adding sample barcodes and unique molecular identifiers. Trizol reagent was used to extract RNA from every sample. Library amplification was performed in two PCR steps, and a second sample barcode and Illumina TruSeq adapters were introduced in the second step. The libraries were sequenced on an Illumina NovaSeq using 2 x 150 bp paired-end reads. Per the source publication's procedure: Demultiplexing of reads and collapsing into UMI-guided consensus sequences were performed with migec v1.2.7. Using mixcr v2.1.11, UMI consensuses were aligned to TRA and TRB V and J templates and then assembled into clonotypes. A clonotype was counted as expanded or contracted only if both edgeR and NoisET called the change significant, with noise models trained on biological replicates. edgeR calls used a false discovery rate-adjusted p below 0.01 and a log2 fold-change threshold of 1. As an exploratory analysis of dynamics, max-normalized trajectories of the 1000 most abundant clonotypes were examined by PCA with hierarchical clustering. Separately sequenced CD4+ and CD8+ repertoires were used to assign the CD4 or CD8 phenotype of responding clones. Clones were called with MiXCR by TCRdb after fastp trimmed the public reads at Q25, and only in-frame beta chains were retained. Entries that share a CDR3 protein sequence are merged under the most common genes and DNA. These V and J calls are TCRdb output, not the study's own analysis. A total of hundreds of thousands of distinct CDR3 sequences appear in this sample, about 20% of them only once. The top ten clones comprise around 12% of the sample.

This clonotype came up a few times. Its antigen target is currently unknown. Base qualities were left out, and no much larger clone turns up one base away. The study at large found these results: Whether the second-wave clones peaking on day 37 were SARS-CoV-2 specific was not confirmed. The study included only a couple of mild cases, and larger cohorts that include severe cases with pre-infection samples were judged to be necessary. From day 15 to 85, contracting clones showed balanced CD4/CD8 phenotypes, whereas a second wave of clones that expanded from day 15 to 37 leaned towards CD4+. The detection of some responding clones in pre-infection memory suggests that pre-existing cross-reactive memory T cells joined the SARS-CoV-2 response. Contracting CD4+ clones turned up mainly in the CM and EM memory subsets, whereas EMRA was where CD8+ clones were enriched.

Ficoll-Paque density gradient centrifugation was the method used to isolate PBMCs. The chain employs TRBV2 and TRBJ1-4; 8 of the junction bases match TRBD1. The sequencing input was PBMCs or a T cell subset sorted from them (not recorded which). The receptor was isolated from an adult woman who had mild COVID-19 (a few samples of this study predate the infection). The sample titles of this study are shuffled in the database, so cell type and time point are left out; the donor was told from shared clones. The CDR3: CASSARRGPGEKLFF. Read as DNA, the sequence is TGTGCCAGCAGTGCCCGCAGGGGGCCAGGTGAAAAACTGTTTTTT.